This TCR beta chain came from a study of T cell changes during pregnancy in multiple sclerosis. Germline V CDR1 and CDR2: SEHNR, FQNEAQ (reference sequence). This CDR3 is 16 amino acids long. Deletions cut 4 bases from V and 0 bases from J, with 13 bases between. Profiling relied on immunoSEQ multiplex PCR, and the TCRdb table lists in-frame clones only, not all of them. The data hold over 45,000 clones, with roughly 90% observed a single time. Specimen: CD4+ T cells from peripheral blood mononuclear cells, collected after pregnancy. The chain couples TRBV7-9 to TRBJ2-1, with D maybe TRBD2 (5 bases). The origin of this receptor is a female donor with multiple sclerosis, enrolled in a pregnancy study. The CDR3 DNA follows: TGTGCCAGCAGCTCCGGCAGGAGGAGCTCCTACAATGAGCAGTTCTTC. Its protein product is CASSSGRRSSYNEQFF. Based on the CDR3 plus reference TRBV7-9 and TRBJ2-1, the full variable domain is DTGVSQNPRHKITKRGQNVTFRCDPISEHNRLYWYRQTLGQGPEFLTYFQNEAQLEKSRLLSDRFSAERPKGSFSTLEIQRTEQGDSAMYLCASSSGRRSSYNEQFFGPGTRLTVL.